A single T cell receptor (beta chain) is shown here with its context. The antigen remains undetermined. This sample was included in a study of radiation and T cells in renal cell carcinoma. Broader study findings: Dominant CDR3 motifs occupied more repertoire in irradiated than control tumors.

Regarding treatment: treatment-naive control, cytoreductive nephrectomy. The V gene lost 0 bases and the J gene lost 4 bases, with 12 bases spanning the gap. This CDR3 is 16 amino acids long. Germline CDR1 is LGHNA and CDR2 is YNFKEQ. Profiling relied on immunoSEQ multiplex PCR, and the TCRdb table lists in-frame clones only, not all of them. The table records more than 9,500 clones, roughly 65% of them present only once. The sample here was tumor tissue, taken from a patient whose treatment was nephrectomy without radiotherapy. The TCR originated in a woman at least 80 years old with renal cell carcinoma. The chain carries TRBV4-2 and TRBJ1-4; no clear D gene. DNA for the CDR3: TGTGCCAGCAGCCAAGATACCCTACAGCTTAATGAAAAACTGTTTTTT. Translation: CASSQDTLQLNEKLFF.